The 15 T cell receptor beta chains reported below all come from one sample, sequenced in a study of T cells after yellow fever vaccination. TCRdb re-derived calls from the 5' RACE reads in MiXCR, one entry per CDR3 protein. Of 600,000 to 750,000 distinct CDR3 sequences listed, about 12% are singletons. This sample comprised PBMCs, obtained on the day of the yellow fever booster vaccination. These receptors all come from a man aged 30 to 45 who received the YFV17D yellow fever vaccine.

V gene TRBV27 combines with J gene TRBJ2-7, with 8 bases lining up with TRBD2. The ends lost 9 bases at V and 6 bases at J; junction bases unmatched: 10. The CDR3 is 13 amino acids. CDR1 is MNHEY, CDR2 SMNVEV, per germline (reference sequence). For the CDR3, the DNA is TGTGCCAGTGGGGGCGGGAGGTTCCTCGAGCAGTACTTC. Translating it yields CASGGGRFLEQYF.

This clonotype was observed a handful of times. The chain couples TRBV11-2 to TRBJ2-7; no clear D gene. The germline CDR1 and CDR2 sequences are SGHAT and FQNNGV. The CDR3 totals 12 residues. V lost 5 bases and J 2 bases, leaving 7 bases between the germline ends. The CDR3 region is CASSLKAYEQYF. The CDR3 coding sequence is TGTGCCAGCAGCCTCAAAGCCTACGAGCAGTACTTC.

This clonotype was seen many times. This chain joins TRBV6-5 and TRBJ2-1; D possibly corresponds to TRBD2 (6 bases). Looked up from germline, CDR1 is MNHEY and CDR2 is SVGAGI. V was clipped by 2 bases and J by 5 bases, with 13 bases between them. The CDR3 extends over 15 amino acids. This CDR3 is CASSYRISGNNEQFF. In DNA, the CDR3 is TGTGCCAGCAGTTACAGGATTAGCGGAAACAATGAGCAGTTCTTC.

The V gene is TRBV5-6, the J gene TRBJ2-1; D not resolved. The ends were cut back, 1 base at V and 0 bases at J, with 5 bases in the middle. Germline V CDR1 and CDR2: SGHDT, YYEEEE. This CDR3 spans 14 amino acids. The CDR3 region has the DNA TGTGCCAGCAGCTTGTTTCGCTCCTACAATGAGCAGTTCTTC. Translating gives CASSLFRSYNEQFF. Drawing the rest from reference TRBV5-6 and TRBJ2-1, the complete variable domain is DAGVTQSPTHLIKTRGQQVTLRCSPKSGHDTVSWYQQALGQGPQFIFQYYEEEERQRGNFPDRFSGHQFPNYSSELNVNALLLGDSALYLCASSLFRSYNEQFFGPGTRLTVL.

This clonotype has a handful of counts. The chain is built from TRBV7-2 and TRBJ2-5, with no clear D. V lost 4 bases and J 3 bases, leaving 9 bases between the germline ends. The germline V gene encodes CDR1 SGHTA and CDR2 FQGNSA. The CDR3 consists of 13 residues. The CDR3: CASSSQPKETQYF. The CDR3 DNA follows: TGTGCCAGCAGCTCTCAGCCCAAAGAGACCCAGTACTTC. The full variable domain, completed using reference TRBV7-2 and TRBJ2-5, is GAGVSQSPSNKVTEKGKDVELRCDPISGHTALYWYRQSLGQGLEFLIYFQGNSAPDKSGLPSDRFSAERTGGSVSTLTIQRTQQEDSAVYLCASSSQPKETQYFGPGTRLLVL.

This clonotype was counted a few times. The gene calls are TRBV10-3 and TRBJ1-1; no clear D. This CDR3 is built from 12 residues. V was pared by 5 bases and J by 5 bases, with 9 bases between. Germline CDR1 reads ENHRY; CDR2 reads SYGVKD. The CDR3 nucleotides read TGTGCCATCAGTAGGTCGGGGACTGAAGCTTTCTTT. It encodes CAISRSGTEAFF.

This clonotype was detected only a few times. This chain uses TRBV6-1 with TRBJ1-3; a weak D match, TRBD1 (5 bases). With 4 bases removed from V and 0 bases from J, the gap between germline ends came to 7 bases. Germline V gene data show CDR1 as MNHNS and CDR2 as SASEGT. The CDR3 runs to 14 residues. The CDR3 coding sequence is TGTGCCAGCAGTGGGGACGTCTCTGGAAACACCATATATTTT. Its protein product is CASSGDVSGNTIYF.

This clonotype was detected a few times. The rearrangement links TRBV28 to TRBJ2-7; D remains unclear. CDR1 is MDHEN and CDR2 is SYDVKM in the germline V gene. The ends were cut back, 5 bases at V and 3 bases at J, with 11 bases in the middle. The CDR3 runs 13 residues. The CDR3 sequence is CASSQRLSYEQYF. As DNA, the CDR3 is TGTGCCAGCAGTCAGCGATTGAGCTACGAGCAGTACTTC.

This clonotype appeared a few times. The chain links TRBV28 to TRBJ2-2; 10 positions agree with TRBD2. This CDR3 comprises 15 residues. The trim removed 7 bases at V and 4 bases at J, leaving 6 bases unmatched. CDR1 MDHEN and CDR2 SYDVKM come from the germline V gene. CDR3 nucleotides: TGTGCCAGCACCCTCTGGACTAGCGGCACCGGGGAGCTGTTTTTT. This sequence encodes CASTLWTSGTGELFF.

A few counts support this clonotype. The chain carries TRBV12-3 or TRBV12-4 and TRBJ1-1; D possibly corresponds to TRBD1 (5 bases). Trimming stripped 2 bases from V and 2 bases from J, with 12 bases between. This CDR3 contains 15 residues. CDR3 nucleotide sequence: TGTGCCAGCAGTTTACGCAGGGCAGTAAACACTGAAGCTTTCTTT. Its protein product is CASSLRRAVNTEAFF.

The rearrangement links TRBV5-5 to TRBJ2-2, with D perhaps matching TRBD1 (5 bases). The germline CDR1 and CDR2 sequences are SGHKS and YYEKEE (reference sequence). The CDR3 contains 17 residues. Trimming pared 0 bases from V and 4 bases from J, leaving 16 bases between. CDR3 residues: CASSLDSRGGGTGELFF. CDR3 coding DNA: TGTGCCAGCAGCTTGGATAGTAGGGGTGGTGGCACCGGGGAGCTGTTTTTT. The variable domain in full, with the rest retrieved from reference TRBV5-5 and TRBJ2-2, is DAGVTQSPTHLIKTRGQQVTLRCSPISGHKSVSWYQQVLGQGPQFIFQYYEKEERGRGNFPDRFSARQFPNYSSELNVNALLLGDSALYLCASSLDSRGGGTGELFFGEGSRLTVL.

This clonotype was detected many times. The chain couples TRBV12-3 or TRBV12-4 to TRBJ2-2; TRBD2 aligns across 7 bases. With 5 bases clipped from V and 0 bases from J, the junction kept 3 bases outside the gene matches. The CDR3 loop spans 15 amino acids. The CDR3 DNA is TGTGCCAGCAGTCGACTAGCAGCGAACACCGGGGAGCTGTTTTTT. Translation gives CASSRLAANTGELFF.

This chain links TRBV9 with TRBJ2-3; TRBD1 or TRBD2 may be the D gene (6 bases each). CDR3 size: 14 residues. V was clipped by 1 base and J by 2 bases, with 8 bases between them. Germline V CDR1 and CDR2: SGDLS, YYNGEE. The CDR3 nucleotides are TGTGCCAGCAGCGTAAGGGGGGACACAGATACGCAGTATTTT. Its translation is CASSVRGDTDTQYF.

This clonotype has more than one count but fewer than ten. CDR3 protein: CASSQFRTGETEAFF. The DNA of the CDR3 is TGCGCCAGCAGCCAATTTCGGACAGGGGAGACTGAAGCTTTCTTT. V and J are TRBV4-3 and TRBJ1-1, with 9 bases that match TRBD1. CDR3 length: 15 amino acids. Germline V CDR1 and CDR2: LGHNA, YSLEER. Trimming took 2 bases from V and 5 from J; bases not matched to a gene: 6.

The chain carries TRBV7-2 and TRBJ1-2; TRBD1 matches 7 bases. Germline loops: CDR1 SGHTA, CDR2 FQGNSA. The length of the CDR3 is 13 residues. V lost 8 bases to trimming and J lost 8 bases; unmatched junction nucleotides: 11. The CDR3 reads CASSGTANQGYTF. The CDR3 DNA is TGTGCCAGCTCAGGGACAGCAAATCAGGGCTACACCTTC.